This TCR beta chain was retrieved from a study of shared clonotypes between healthy human individuals. The wider study: Per donor, CD8 memory used one plate, CD8 naive used two, CD4 memory used three and CD4 naive used three.

Study conclusions and caveats: Only a few donors were included, so the genetic and exposure-history diversity represented was limited. Clonotypes which were not shared had lower generation probabilities than clonotypes that all four donors shared.

About this clone: Its specificity is unknown.

Some clones are missing from TCRdb's copy, which holds only in-frame ones; the method was immunoSEQ multiplex PCR. The sample shows around 1,900,000 clones, around 95% of them seen only once. Positive CCR7 selection of CD45RO-negative cells yielded the naive CD8 cells, and terminally differentiated effector memory CD45RA+ cells were excluded. Donors included only healthy HIV-negative adults lacking recent acute infections or vaccinations. The V and J ends lost 5 bases and 0 bases respectively, with 8 bases between them. This CDR3 has 13 residues. The germline CDR1 and CDR2 sequences are SGHVS and FNYEAQ.

The chain has TRBV7-6 and TRBJ2-7; the D is unclear. Sequencing input: naive CD8+ T cells from PBMCs. This receptor was identified in a man aged 18 to 30 in good health. Some clones in this sample may be carry-over from other donors' samples. CDR3 in amino acids: CASSPGYSYEQYF. The CDR3 DNA reads as TGTGCCAGCAGCCCCGGCTACTCCTACGAGCAGTACTTC.